This TCR beta chain comes out of a study of T cell responses to AZD1222 COVID-19 vaccine. This clone has just one count. Its antigen is currently unknown. General study points: Two AZD1222 administrations were followed by greater Spike-specific TCR breadth and depth. Mapped onto spike, vaccine-associated CD4 TCRs spanned it and were dominant at 160-218 and 743-854.

V was cut by 3 bases and J by 3 bases, with 14 bases left in between. Germline CDR1 is SGHVS and CDR2 is FQNEAQ. CDR3 size: 15 residues. Libraries were prepared by immunoSEQ multiplex PCR; TCRdb keeps only in-frame clonotypes and omits some of them. Found here are over 100,000 clones, approximately 90% of them singletons; the top ten hold around 0.99%. Researchers grouped second doses given at about 4 or about 12 weeks into one pool. This TCR came from an adult who received the AZD1222 COVID-19 vaccine. The chain links TRBV7-8 to TRBJ1-1, with D maybe TRBD1 (5 bases). This material consisted of peripheral blood, taken 28 days after the second AZD1222 dose. CDR3 amino acids: CASSFFGARDTEAFF. The CDR3 DNA sequence: TGTGCCAGCAGCTTTTTTGGGGCTCGGGACACTGAAGCTTTCTTT.